The clone carrying this T cell receptor (beta chain) was observed at least ten times. Its antigen is currently unknown. Unique molecular identifiers featured in how the TCRbeta library was prepared. TCRdb re-called the PCR reads through MiXCR, storing one row per CDR3 protein. The table has 550,000 to 800,000 distinct CDR3 sequences, 10% to 15% seen once; the top ten hold 0.75% to 0.85%. The sample is drawn from a study of T-cell reconstitution after alpha-beta-depleted transplantation in children. Study outcomes and limitations: Surviving recipient cells, namely T cells and thymic progenitors, were the source of high day-60 TCRbeta diversity in some patients.

V dropped 8 bases and J dropped 1; count of bases not matched to a gene: 11. Germline V CDR1 and CDR2: MDHEN, SYDVKM. This CDR3 has 16 residues. This sequence joins TRBV28 and TRBJ2-1, with 7 bases fitting TRBD2. The sample consisted of PBMCs, taken before TCRalphabeta/CD19-depleted stem cell transplant. This receptor was identified in a girl aged 2 to 9 with congenital amegakaryocytic thrombocytopenia, due to receive a stem cell transplant. CDR3 sequence: CASHPRGGKSYNEQFF. CDR3 coding DNA: TGTGCCAGCCATCCTAGGGGAGGGAAGTCCTACAATGAGCAGTTCTTC.